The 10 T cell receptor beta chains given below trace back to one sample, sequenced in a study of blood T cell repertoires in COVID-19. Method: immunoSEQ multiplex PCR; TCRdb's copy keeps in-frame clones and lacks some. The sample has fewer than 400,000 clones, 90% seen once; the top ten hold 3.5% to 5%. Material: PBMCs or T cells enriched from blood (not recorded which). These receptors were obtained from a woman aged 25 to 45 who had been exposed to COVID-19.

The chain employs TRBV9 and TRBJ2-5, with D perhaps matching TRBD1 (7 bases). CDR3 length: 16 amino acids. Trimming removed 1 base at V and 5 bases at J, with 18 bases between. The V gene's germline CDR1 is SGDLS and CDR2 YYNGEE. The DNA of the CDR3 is TGTGCCAGCAGCGTATCCCCATCCAGGGGGGTGGAGACCCAGTACTTC. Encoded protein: CASSVSPSRGVETQYF.

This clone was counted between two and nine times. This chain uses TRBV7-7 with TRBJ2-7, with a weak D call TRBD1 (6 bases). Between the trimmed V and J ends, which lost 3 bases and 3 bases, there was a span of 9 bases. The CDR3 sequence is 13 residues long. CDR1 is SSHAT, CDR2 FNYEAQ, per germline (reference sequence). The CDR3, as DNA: TGTGCCAGCAGCTTTGGCAGGGGCTACGAGCAGTACTTC. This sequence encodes CASSFGRGYEQYF.

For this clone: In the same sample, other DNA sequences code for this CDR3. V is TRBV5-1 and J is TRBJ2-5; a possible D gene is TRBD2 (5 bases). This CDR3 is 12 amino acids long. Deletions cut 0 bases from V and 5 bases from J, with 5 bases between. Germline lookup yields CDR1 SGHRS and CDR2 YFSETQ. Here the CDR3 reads CASSLAGETQYF. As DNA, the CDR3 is TGCGCCAGCAGCTTGGCGGGGGAGACCCAGTACTTC.

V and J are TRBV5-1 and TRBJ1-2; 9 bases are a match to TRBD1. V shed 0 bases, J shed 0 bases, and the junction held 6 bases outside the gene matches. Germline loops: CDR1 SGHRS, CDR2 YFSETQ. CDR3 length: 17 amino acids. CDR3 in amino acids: CASSLGTGARANYGYTF. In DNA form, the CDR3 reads TGCGCCAGCAGCTTGGGGACAGGGGCGCGAGCTAACTATGGCTACACCTTC.

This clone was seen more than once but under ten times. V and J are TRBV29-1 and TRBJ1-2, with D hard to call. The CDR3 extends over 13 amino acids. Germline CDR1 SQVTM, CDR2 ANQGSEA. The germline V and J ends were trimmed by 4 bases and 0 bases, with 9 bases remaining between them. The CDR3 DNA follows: TGCAGCGTTGGGGCGTTAGCTAACTATGGCTACACCTTC. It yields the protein CSVGALANYGYTF.

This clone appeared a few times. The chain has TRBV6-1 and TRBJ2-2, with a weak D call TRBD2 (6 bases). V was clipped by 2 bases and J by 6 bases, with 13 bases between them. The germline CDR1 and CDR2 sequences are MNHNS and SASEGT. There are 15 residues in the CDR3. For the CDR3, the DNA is TGTGCCAGCAGTGAACGGAAGGGGAGGTCCGGGGAGCTGTTTTTT. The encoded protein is CASSERKGRSGELFF.

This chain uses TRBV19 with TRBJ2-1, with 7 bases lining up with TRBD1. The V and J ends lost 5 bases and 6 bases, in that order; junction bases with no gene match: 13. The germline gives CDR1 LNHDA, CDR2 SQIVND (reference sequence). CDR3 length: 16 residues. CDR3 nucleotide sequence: TGTGCCAGTAGTCCGCGGACAGGTATGACGGCCAATGAGCAGTTCTTC. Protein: CASSPRTGMTANEQFF. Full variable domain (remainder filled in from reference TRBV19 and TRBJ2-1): DGGITQSPKYLFRKEGQNVTLSCEQNLNHDAMYWYRQDPGQGLRLIYYSQIVNDFQKGDIAEGYSVSREKKESFPLTVTSAQKNPTAFYLCASSPRTGMTANEQFFGPGTRLTVL.

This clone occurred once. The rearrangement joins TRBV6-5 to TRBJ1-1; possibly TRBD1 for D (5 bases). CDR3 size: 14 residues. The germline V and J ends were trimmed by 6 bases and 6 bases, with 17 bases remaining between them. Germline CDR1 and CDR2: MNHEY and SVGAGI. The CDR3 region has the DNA TGTGCCAGCAGCCCATCAGCAGGGATCCCTGAAGCTTTCTTT. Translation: CASSPSAGIPEAFF.

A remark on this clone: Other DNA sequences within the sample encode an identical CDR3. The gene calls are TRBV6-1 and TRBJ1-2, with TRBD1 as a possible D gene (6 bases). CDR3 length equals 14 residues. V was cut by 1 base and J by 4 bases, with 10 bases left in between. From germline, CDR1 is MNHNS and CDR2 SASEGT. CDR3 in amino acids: CASSEGGGSYGYTF. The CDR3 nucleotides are TGTGCCAGCAGTGAAGGTGGGGGCTCCTATGGCTACACCTTC.

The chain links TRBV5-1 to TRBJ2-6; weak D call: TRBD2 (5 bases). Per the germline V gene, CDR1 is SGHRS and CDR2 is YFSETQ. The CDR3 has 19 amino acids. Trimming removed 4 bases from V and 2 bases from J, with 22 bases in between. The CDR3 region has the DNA TGCGCCAGCAGCGGAGGAAAAAGTCAGATACCTACTGGGGCCAACGTCCTGACTTTC. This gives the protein CASSGGKSQIPTGANVLTF.